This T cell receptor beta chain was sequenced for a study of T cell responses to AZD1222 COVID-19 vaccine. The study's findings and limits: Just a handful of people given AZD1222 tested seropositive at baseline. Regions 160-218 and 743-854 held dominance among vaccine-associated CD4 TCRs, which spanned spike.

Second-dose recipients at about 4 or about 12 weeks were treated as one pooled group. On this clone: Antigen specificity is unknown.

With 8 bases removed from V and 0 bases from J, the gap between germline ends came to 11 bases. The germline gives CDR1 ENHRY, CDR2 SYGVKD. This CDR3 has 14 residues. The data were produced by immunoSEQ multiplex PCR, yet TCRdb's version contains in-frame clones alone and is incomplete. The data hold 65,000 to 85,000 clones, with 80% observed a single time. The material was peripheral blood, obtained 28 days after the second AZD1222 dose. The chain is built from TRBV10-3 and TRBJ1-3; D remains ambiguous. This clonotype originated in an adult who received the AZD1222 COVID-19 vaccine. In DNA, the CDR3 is TGTGCCATCTCACCTCTTAGCTCTGGAAACACCATATATTTT. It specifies CAISPLSSGNTIYF.